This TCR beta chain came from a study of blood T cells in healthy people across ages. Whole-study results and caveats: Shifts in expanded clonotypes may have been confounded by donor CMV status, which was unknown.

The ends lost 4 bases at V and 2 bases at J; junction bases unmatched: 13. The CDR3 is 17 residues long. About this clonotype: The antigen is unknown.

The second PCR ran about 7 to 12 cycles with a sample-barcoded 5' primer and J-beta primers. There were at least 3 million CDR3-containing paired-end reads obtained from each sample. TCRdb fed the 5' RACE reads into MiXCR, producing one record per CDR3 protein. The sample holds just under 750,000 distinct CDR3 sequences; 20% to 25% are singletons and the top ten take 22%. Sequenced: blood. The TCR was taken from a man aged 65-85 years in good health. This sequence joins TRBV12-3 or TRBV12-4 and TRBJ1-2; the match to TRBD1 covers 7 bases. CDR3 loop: CASSSRYRGGRNYGYTF. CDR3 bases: TGTGCCAGCAGTTCGAGGTACAGGGGCGGTAGAAACTATGGCTACACCTTC.